This TCR beta chain comes out of a study of shared clonotypes between healthy human individuals (dated by TCRdb to the early 2020s). Notes on the research overall: The cohort included a few men and a couple of women between 18 and 49 years of age. For each donor, CD4 naive and CD4 memory were each run on three plates, CD8 naive on two plates, and CD8 memory on one plate. To estimate repertoire size and how much clonotypes are shared between individuals, the study performed deep sequencing of blood TCR repertoires from roughly five healthy adults. Different laboratories and diverse techniques were used to prepare libraries and sequence TCR repertoires, to increase sequencing depth and limit assay-specific biases. Between about 0.9 and 10 billion PBMCs per donor were obtained by leukapheresis. Results and caveats for the whole study, not just this receptor: Rarefaction of sorted-subset datasets indicated incomplete sequencing despite the large sequencing depth. Based on pairwise subsampling, the degree of clonotype sharing among donors was expected to be affected by sequencing depth. The small number of donors limited the genetic and exposure-history diversity represented. Larger estimated clonotype richness was generally found for naive subsets than for memory subsets. Sharing across a few donors was observed for around 5% of naive CD4, 3.5% of naive CD8, roughly 2.4% of memory CD4, and roughly 0.43% of memory CD8 clonotypes. Sampling was limited to blood, and TCR repertoires in tissue likely differ from TCR repertoires in blood. Higher generation probabilities were observed for clonotypes shared by all four sorted-subset donors than for non-shared clonotypes.

Inclusive of the bounding cysteine and phenylalanine, the CDR3 is 14 residues long. The only DNA kept is the CDR3, 42 bases in frame from the first base. Per the germline V gene, MNHEY is the CDR1 and SVGAGI is the CDR2. V drops 0 bases and J drops 4 bases, leaving 7 bases in between. Of note for this clone: What this receptor recognizes is not known. No much larger clonotype is one base removed from it; base qualities were not supplied. The sample holds other DNA sequences that translate to the same CDR3.

TCR CDR3 regions were amplified from genomic DNA by multiplex PCR using the deep immunoSEQ assay. Extracted genomic DNA from each cell subset was spread evenly across all wells of several immunoSEQ 96-well plates, with each plate serving as a replicate. For sorted subsets, 200 ng of genomic DNA, equivalent to some 30,000 T cell genomes, went into each replicate PCR. The purified libraries were quantified using a Qubit 3.0 fluorometer, sized with a Bioanalyzer 2100, and then quantified again using the KAPA Library Quantification kit. Every immunoSEQ 96-well plate was sequenced on a dedicated single-read 150-cycle Illumina NextSeq 550 flow cell. The paper's data handling went like this. The immunoSEQ output contained only junctional sequences without quality scores, so filtering could not match that applied to full-length reads. Sequences were annotated with PyIR, a Python wrapper for IgBLAST v1.9, and V/J genes and CDR3 were assigned using IMGT germline references. Any read was removed if the V/J assignment was weak (E-value above 1e-6), the CDR3 was missing, or the read contained stop codons, out-of-frame junctions, or ambiguous translated residues. V3J clonotypes were defined as sequences sharing an identical inferred V gene, J gene, and CDR3 amino acid sequence. The percentage overlap between two repertoires was calculated by dividing the number of shared unique clonotypes by the size of the smaller repertoire. RTK rarefaction, the Chao1 estimator, and Recon v2.1 estimates of unobserved clonotypes were used to assess repertoire richness. OLGA was used to compute generation probabilities for all TCRbeta clonotypes that the gDNA method yielded from a handful of donors. Sourced from immuneACCESS, this table was stored by TCRdb with only in-frame sequences that have V and J called. A share of the clones is absent; for the studies checked, an unresolved V gene accounts for under half, and the remainder has no known explanation. Clone size and the V and J calls come from that table; the DNA yielded D and trimming. This sample holds some 1 million clones; 75% were observed only once. In total, the top ten clones hold about 1.5% of the sample.

Donors were healthy HIV-negative adults with no recently reported acute infections or vaccinations. Only Caucasian adults living in Nashville, Tennessee, USA were represented among the donors. CD4+ T cells were enriched through magnetic negative selection, after which naive cells were positively selected on CD45RA and the remaining negative fraction served as the memory subset. Blood was collected by leukapheresis, and PBMCs were isolated by Ficoll-Histopaque density gradient centrifugation and then cryopreserved in liquid nitrogen vapor phase. Analytical flow cytometry was used to check the purity and quantity of every magnetically sorted T cell population. From each sorted fraction, genomic DNA was isolated and quantified by UV absorbance on a Nanodrop 2000c.

Here the chain combines TRBV6-5 and TRBJ1-5; the D region possibly corresponds to TRBD1 (5 bases align). The sequencing input was memory CD4+ T cells sorted from blood. The meaning of the sample's cell subset or site label: CD45RA-negative fraction. The source of this sequence is a man between 18 and 29 years old in good health. For the CDR3, the sequence is CASSYSQGNQPQHF. The DNA is TGTGCCAGCAGTTACTCTCAGGGAAATCAGCCCCAGCATTTT.